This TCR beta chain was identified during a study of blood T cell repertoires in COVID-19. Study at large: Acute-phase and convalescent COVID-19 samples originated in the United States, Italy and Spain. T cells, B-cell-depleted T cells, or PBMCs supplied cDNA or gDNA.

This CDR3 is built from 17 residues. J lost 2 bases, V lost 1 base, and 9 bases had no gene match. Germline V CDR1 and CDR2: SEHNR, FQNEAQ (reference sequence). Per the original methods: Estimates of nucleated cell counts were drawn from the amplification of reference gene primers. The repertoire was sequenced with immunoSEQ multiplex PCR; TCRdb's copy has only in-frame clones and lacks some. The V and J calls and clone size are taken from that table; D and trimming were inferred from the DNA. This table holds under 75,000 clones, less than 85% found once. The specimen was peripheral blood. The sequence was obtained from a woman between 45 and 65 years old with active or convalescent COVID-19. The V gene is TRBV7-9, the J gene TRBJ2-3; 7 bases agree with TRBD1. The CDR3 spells CASSLGFYRGNTDTQYF. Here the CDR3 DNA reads TGTGCCAGCAGCTTAGGATTTTACAGGGGTAACACAGATACGCAGTATTTT.